A selection of T cell receptor beta chains follows, all from one sample in a study of a mutant IDH1 vaccine in newly diagnosed glioma. Antigen specificity for these receptors is unknown. The repertoire was sequenced with immunoSEQ multiplex PCR; TCRdb's copy has only in-frame clones and lacks some. This repertoire shows about 75,000 clones, roughly nine tenths found once; its top ten account for approximately 0.6%. Sequencing used PBMCs, obtained from a glioma patient whose treatment included an IDH1 peptide vaccine. Every receptor here comes from a woman aged 45-60 years with glioma. CDR3s include the opening cysteine and the closing phenylalanine or tryptophan. The D gene is left open where the match is weak. Some rows have no size entry. The others give once, few or many, or a class for an expanded clone.

abundance: -; v_gene: TRBV4-1; j_gene: TRBJ1-5; d_gene: TRBD1; CDR3nt: TGCGCCAGCAGCCTAAGTCTTAGACAGGGTAGCAATCAGCCCCAGCATTTT; CDR3aa: CASSLSLRQGSNQPQHF
abundance: -; v_gene: TRBV30; j_gene: TRBJ2-7; d_gene: TRBD1; CDR3nt: TGTGCCTGGAGTGTACAGGGGGCCTACGAGCAGTACTTC; CDR3aa: CAWSVQGAYEQYF
abundance: -; v_gene: TRBV15; j_gene: TRBJ2-7; d_gene: -; CDR3nt: TGTGCCACCAGCAGAGATCAGACCTACGAGCAGTACTTC; CDR3aa: CATSRDQTYEQYF
abundance: -; v_gene: TRBV6-1; j_gene: TRBJ2-5; d_gene: TRBD1; CDR3nt: TGTGCCAGCAGTGATGCGGGGACAGGGCGAGTGGAGACCCAGTACTTC; CDR3aa: CASSDAGTGRVETQYF
abundance: once; v_gene: TRBV6-6; j_gene: TRBJ2-2; d_gene: -; CDR3nt: TGTGCCAGCAGTTCCCTGGGCGGAACCGGGGAGCTGTTTTTT; CDR3aa: CASSSLGGTGELFF
abundance: -; v_gene: TRBV7-9; j_gene: TRBJ2-3; d_gene: -; CDR3nt: TGTGCCAGCAAACGGGGGAGCACAGATACGCAGTATTTT; CDR3aa: CASKRGSTDTQYF
abundance: -; v_gene: TRBV6-1; j_gene: TRBJ1-3; d_gene: -; CDR3nt: TGTGCCAGCAGTGAATCCACAAGGATCATGTCTGGAAACACCATATATTTT; CDR3aa: CASSESTRIMSGNTIYF
abundance: -; v_gene: TRBV11-2; j_gene: TRBJ2-7; d_gene: TRBD1; CDR3nt: TGTGCCAGCAGCCCAGGGACAGGGTCCTACGAGCAGTACTTC; CDR3aa: CASSPGTGSYEQYF
abundance: -; v_gene: TRBV4-1; j_gene: TRBJ1-1; d_gene: -; CDR3nt: TGCGCCAGCAGCCAAGGGGTCTACGGGGGAGTGGGGAACACTGAAGCTTTCTTT; CDR3aa: CASSQGVYGGVGNTEAFF
abundance: -; v_gene: TRBV27; j_gene: TRBJ2-1; d_gene: -; CDR3nt: TGTGCCAGCAGTTCCTTCCTCCACAATGAGCAGTTCTTC; CDR3aa: CASSSFLHNEQFF
abundance: -; v_gene: TRBV28; j_gene: TRBJ1-3; d_gene: -; CDR3nt: TGTGCCAGCAGTTCGGACATCTCTGGAAACACCATATATTTT; CDR3aa: CASSSDISGNTIYF
abundance: -; v_gene: TRBV19; j_gene: TRBJ1-1; d_gene: -; CDR3nt: TGTGCCAGTAGTAAAGTGAACACTGAAGCTTTCTTT; CDR3aa: CASSKVNTEAFF
abundance: -; v_gene: TRBV18; j_gene: TRBJ2-1; d_gene: TRBD2; CDR3nt: TGTGCCAGCTCATTGAGCGGGAGGGCCTACAATGAGCAGTTCTTC; CDR3aa: CASSLSGRAYNEQFF
abundance: -; v_gene: TRBV30; j_gene: TRBJ1-4; d_gene: TRBD1; CDR3nt: TGTGCCGGACTGACAGGGAGTGAAAAACTGTTTTTT; CDR3aa: CAGLTGSEKLFF
abundance: -; v_gene: TRBV6-6; j_gene: TRBJ2-1; d_gene: -; CDR3nt: TGTGCCAGCAGTTACTTCAGGCGTCCCGACAATGAGCAGTTCTTC; CDR3aa: CASSYFRRPDNEQFF
abundance: -; v_gene: TRBV9; j_gene: TRBJ2-1; d_gene: -; CDR3nt: TGTGCCAGCAGCGTAGCTTTACCCCCGTCCGAGCAGTTCTTC; CDR3aa: CASSVALPPSEQFF
abundance: few; v_gene: TRBV2; j_gene: TRBJ1-5; d_gene: TRBD1; CDR3nt: TGTGCCAGCAGACCGGGACAGGGGAATCAGCCCCAGCATTTT; CDR3aa: CASRPGQGNQPQHF
abundance: -; v_gene: TRBV9; j_gene: TRBJ2-1; d_gene: -; CDR3nt: TGTGCCAGCAGCACTCACGGGTCCTACAATGAGCAGTTCTTC; CDR3aa: CASSTHGSYNEQFF
abundance: once; v_gene: TRBV28; j_gene: TRBJ1-1; d_gene: -; CDR3nt: TGTGCCAGCAGTCCCCCCGGACCTTCGGGAGCTTTCTTT; CDR3aa: CASSPPGPSGAFF
abundance: -; v_gene: TRBV7-9; j_gene: TRBJ2-7; d_gene: -; CDR3nt: TGTGCCAGCAGCTCCAGGGACCGAGCCTACGAGCAGTACTTC; CDR3aa: CASSSRDRAYEQYF
abundance: -; v_gene: TRBV5-6; j_gene: TRBJ2-7; d_gene: TRBD2; CDR3nt: TGTGCCAGCAGCTTCAGCGCTAGCGGGAGTCTGTACGAGCAGTACTTC; CDR3aa: CASSFSASGSLYEQYF
abundance: -; v_gene: TRBV9; j_gene: TRBJ2-5; d_gene: -; CDR3nt: TGTGCCAGCAGCTCCGAGGGGTGGGCCCAAGAGACCCAGTACTTC; CDR3aa: CASSSEGWAQETQYF
abundance: -; v_gene: TRBV6-1; j_gene: TRBJ1-5; d_gene: -; CDR3nt: TGTGCCAGCAGTGCACTCCAGGTATTAAGCAATCAGCCCCAGCATTTT; CDR3aa: CASSALQVLSNQPQHF
abundance: -; v_gene: TRBV6-6; j_gene: TRBJ2-1; d_gene: -; CDR3nt: TGTGCCAGCAGTTTAGGTGGGCGCATTGAGCAGTTCTTC; CDR3aa: CASSLGGRIEQFF
abundance: -; v_gene: TRBV29-1; j_gene: TRBJ1-4; d_gene: -; CDR3nt: TGCAGCGTTGAAGACACAGGCGGTAATGAAAAACTGTTTTTT; CDR3aa: CSVEDTGGNEKLFF
abundance: -; v_gene: TRBV7-8; j_gene: TRBJ1-3; d_gene: -; CDR3nt: TGTGCCATCGACAGCCTTCCTGGAAACACCATATATTTT; CDR3aa: CAIDSLPGNTIYF
abundance: once; v_gene: TRBV10-3; j_gene: TRBJ1-3; d_gene: -; CDR3nt: TGTGCCATATTTTCCGGGCTGGGAGGAAACACCATATATTTT; CDR3aa: CAIFSGLGGNTIYF
abundance: -; v_gene: TRBV6-5; j_gene: TRBJ1-5; d_gene: -; CDR3nt: TGTGCCAGCAGAGTAGCGACAGGACTAAATCAGCCCCAGCATTTT; CDR3aa: CASRVATGLNQPQHF
abundance: -; v_gene: TRBV19; j_gene: TRBJ2-7; d_gene: -; CDR3nt: TGTGCCAGTAGTCCGCGGGCAGGGGCCTACGAGCAGTACTTC; CDR3aa: CASSPRAGAYEQYF
abundance: few; v_gene: TRBV5-1; j_gene: TRBJ2-7; d_gene: TRBD2; CDR3nt: TGCGCCAGCAACCCGGGAGGGAGCGGATCCTACGAGCAGTACTTC; CDR3aa: CASNPGGSGSYEQYF
abundance: -; v_gene: TRBV28; j_gene: TRBJ1-5; d_gene: -; CDR3nt: TGTGCCAGCAGCCTCGGGGGTCAGCCCCAGCATTTT; CDR3aa: CASSLGGQPQHF
abundance: -; v_gene: TRBV6-4; j_gene: TRBJ1-1; d_gene: -; CDR3nt: TGTGCCAGCAGTTTAGAACCTGCTAGACAAGCTTTCTTT; CDR3aa: CASSLEPARQAFF
abundance: once; v_gene: TRBV19; j_gene: TRBJ1-5; d_gene: -; CDR3nt: TGTGCCAGTAGTATGGGACGAGGTCAGCCCCAGCATTTT; CDR3aa: CASSMGRGQPQHF
abundance: once; v_gene: TRBV10-3; j_gene: TRBJ2-7; d_gene: -; CDR3nt: TGTGCCATCAGTGAGTCAACCTACGAGCAGTACTTC; CDR3aa: CAISESTYEQYF
abundance: once; v_gene: TRBV6-1; j_gene: TRBJ2-5; d_gene: -; CDR3nt: TGTGCCAGCAGTGAAGCGAGAAAGACCCAGTACTTC; CDR3aa: CASSEARKTQYF
abundance: -; v_gene: TRBV30; j_gene: TRBJ2-3; d_gene: TRBD2; CDR3nt: TGTGCCTGGAGTGACTGGGCTAGCGGAGTGGGAGATTTT; CDR3aa: CAWSDWASGVGDF
abundance: -; v_gene: TRBV19; j_gene: TRBJ1-2; d_gene: TRBD1; CDR3nt: TGTGCCAGTAGTGCAGGACAGGGAAGGACCTATGGCTACACCTTC; CDR3aa: CASSAGQGRTYGYTF
abundance: -; v_gene: TRBV9; j_gene: TRBJ1-3; d_gene: TRBD1; CDR3nt: TGTGCCAGCAGCGGGAGGACAGGGTCTGGAAACACCATATATTTT; CDR3aa: CASSGRTGSGNTIYF
abundance: -; v_gene: TRBV10-2; j_gene: TRBJ2-1; d_gene: TRBD1; CDR3nt: TGCGCCAGCAGTGCGGAAAGGACAGGGGTATCCTACAATGAGCAGTTCTTC; CDR3aa: CASSAERTGVSYNEQFF
abundance: -; v_gene: TRBV9; j_gene: TRBJ1-1; d_gene: -; CDR3nt: TGTGCCAGCGGGGGGAACGTGGGCACTGAAGCTTTCTTT; CDR3aa: CASGGNVGTEAFF
abundance: -; v_gene: TRBV11-2; j_gene: TRBJ2-5; d_gene: -; CDR3nt: TGTGCCAGCAGCTTACAACAATACGAGACCCAGTACTTC; CDR3aa: CASSLQQYETQYF
abundance: -; v_gene: TRBV7-9; j_gene: TRBJ1-1; d_gene: TRBD1; CDR3nt: TGTGCCAGCAGCTCAAAGATGACAGGGGCGAACACTGAAGCTTTCTTT; CDR3aa: CASSSKMTGANTEAFF
abundance: -; v_gene: TRBV4-2; j_gene: TRBJ2-3; d_gene: -; CDR3nt: TGTGCCAGCAGCCAAGAAACAGATACGCAGTATTTT; CDR3aa: CASSQETDTQYF
abundance: -; v_gene: TRBV6-5; j_gene: TRBJ1-2; d_gene: TRBD1; CDR3nt: TGTGCCAGCCAGGGGGGCGGTGGCTACACCTTC; CDR3aa: CASQGGGGYTF
abundance: -; v_gene: TRBV9; j_gene: TRBJ2-1; d_gene: -; CDR3nt: TGTGCCAGCAGCGTTATATCCCAGGGTCTGTACAATGAGCAGTTCTTC; CDR3aa: CASSVISQGLYNEQFF
abundance: -; v_gene: TRBV10-1; j_gene: TRBJ1-2; d_gene: TRBD1; CDR3nt: TGCGCCAGCAGTGCGGGACAGACTTATGGCTACACCTTC; CDR3aa: CASSAGQTYGYTF
abundance: -; v_gene: TRBV29-1; j_gene: TRBJ2-5; d_gene: -; CDR3nt: TGCAGCACCACGAGGGGCAGTCAAGAGACCCAGTACTTC; CDR3aa: CSTTRGSQETQYF
abundance: -; v_gene: TRBV11-1; j_gene: TRBJ1-2; d_gene: -; CDR3nt: TGTGCCAGCAGCGTAGACGGGTCCTATGGCTACACCTTC; CDR3aa: CASSVDGSYGYTF
abundance: -; v_gene: TRBV9; j_gene: TRBJ2-7; d_gene: TRBD1; CDR3nt: TGTGCCAGCAGCCCGACAGGGTCTGGCGAGCAGTACTTC; CDR3aa: CASSPTGSGEQYF
abundance: -; v_gene: TRBV4-1; j_gene: TRBJ2-5; d_gene: -; CDR3nt: TGCGCCAGCAGCCTCCTAGTTGGGCCTCAAGAGACCCAGTACTTC; CDR3aa: CASSLLVGPQETQYF
abundance: -; v_gene: TRBV5-1; j_gene: TRBJ1-2; d_gene: -; CDR3nt: TGCGCCAGCAGCTGGAGGGGCCCAACCTTCTATGGCTACACCTTC; CDR3aa: CASSWRGPTFYGYTF
abundance: -; v_gene: TRBV7-8; j_gene: TRBJ2-3; d_gene: TRBD2; CDR3nt: TGTGCCAGCAGCTTAGAGGCTAGCGGGAGCCCCGGGGATACGCAGTATTTT; CDR3aa: CASSLEASGSPGDTQYF
abundance: -; v_gene: TRBV27; j_gene: TRBJ1-1; d_gene: -; CDR3nt: TGTGCCAGCAGTCCACAGTGGAGGGGAGGGGCTTTCTTT; CDR3aa: CASSPQWRGGAFF